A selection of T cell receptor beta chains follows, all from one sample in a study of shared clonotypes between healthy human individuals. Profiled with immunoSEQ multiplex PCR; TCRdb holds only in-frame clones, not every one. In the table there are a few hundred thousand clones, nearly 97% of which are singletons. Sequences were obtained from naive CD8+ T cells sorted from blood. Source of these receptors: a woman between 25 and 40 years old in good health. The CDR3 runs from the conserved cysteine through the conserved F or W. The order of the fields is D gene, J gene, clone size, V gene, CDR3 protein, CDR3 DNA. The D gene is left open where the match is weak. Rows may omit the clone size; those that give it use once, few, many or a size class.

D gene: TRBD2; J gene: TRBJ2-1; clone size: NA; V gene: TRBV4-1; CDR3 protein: CASSRLGGTSGRGRDNEQFF; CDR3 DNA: TGCGCCAGCAGCCGGCTCGGAGGGACTAGCGGGAGGGGGAGGGACAATGAGCAGTTCTTC
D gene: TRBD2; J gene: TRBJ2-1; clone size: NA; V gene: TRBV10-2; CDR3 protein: CASSGLAGNMQRGLYNEQFF; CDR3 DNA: TGCGCCAGCAGTGGACTAGCGGGAAACATGCAAAGGGGCCTTTACAATGAGCAGTTCTTC
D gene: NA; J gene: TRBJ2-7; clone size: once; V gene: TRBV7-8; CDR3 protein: CASSLAGHEQYF; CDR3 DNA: TGTGCCAGCAGCTTAGCAGGGCACGAGCAGTACTTC
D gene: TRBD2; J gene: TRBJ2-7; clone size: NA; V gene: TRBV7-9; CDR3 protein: CASSLGLESSYEQYF; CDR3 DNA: TGTGCCAGCAGTTTAGGACTAGAAAGCTCCTACGAGCAGTACTTC
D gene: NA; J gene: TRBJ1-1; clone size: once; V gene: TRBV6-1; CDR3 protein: CASGGGLSFEAFF; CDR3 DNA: TGTGCCAGCGGGGGGGGCCTATCTTTTGAAGCTTTCTTT
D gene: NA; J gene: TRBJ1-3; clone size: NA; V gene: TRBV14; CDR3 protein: CASSQERRVGNTIYF; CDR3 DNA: TGTGCCAGCAGCCAAGAGCGCAGGGTCGGAAACACCATATATTTT
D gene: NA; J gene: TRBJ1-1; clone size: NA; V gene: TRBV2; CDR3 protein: CASSAGVNTEAFF; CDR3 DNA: TGTGCCAGCAGTGCGGGCGTGAACACTGAAGCTTTCTTT
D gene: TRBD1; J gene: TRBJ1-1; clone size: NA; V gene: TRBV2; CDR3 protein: CASRQGLGDTEAFF; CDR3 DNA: TGTGCCAGCAGACAGGGGTTGGGGGACACTGAAGCTTTCTTT
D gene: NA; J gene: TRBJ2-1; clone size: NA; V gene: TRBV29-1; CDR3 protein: CSVEGYNEQFF; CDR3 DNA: TGCAGCGTTGAAGGGTACAATGAGCAGTTCTTC
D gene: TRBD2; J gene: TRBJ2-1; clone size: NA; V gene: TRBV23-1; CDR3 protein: CASSRFWTSGKGFYNEQFF; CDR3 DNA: TGCGCCAGCAGTCGGTTTTGGACTAGCGGGAAGGGTTTCTACAATGAGCAGTTCTTC
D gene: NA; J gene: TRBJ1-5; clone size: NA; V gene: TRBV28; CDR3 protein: CASSTLFLAQKPQHF; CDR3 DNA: TGTGCCAGCAGTACCCTATTCCTGGCCCAAAAGCCCCAGCATTTT
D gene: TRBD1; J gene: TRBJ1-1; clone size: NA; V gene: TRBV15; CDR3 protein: CATSRDRGLSTEAFF; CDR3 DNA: TGTGCCACCAGCAGGGACAGGGGTTTGAGCACTGAAGCTTTCTTT
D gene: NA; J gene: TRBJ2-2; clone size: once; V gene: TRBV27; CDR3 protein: CASSMTPGGTGELFF; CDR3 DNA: TGTGCCAGCAGTATGACACCCGGTGGCACCGGGGAGCTGTTTTTT
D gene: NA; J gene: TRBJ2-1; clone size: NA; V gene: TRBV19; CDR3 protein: CASSILGNNEQFF; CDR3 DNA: TGTGCCAGTAGTATTCTCGGGAACAATGAGCAGTTCTTC
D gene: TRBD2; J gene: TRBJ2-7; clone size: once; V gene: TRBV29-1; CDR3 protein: CSVTGLAVRQSSYEQYF; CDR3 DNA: TGCAGCGTCACCGGACTAGCGGTACGTCAAAGCTCCTACGAGCAGTACTTC
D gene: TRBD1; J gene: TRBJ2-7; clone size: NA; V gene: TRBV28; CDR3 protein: CASSPGQGTEQYF; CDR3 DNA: TGTGCCAGCAGTCCGGGACAGGGCACCGAGCAGTACTTC
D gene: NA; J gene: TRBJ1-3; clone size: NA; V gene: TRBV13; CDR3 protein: CASSSGRTGNTIYF; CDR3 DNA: TGTGCCAGCAGCTCTGGGAGGACTGGAAACACCATATATTTT
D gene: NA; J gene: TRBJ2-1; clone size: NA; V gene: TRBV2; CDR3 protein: CARDSHSYNEQFF; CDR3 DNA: TGTGCCAGGGACAGTCACTCTTACAATGAGCAGTTCTTC
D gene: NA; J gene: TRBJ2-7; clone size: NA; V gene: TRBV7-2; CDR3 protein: CASSSIAGTRYEQYF; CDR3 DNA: TGTGCCAGCAGCTCGATCGCCGGGACTCGCTACGAGCAGTACTTC
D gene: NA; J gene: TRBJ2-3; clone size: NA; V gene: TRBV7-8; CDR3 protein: CASSLYGKPTDTQYF; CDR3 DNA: TGTGCCAGCAGCTTATACGGGAAGCCCACAGATACGCAGTATTTT
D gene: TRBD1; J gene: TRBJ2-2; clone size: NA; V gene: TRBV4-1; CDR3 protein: CASSPARTGGPGELFF; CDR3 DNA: TGCGCCAGCAGCCCAGCTAGGACAGGGGGACCCGGGGAGCTGTTTTTT
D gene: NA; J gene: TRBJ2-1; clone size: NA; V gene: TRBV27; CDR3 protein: CASSAQDSRSFEQFF; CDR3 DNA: TGTGCCAGCAGCGCCCAGGACTCGCGATCATTTGAGCAGTTCTTC
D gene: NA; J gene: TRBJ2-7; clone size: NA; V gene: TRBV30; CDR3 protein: CAWRLNYEQYF; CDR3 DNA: TGTGCCTGGAGGCTAAATTACGAGCAGTACTTC
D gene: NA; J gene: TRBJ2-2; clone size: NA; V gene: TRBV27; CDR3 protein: CASSFRQANTGELFF; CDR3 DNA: TGTGCCAGCAGTTTTAGACAGGCGAACACCGGGGAGCTGTTTTTT
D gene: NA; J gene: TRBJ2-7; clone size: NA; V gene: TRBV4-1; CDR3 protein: CASSQGGSYEQYF; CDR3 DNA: TGCGCCAGCAGCCAAGGAGGTAGCTACGAGCAGTACTTC
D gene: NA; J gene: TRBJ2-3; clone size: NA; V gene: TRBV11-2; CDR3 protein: CASSLEPEPYGDTQYF; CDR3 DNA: TGTGCCAGCAGCTTAGAGCCCGAACCCTATGGGGATACGCAGTATTTT
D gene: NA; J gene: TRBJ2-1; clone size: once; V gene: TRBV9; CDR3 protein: CASSVEGSRYNEQFF; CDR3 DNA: TGTGCCAGCAGCGTAGAGGGCTCCAGATACAATGAGCAGTTCTTC
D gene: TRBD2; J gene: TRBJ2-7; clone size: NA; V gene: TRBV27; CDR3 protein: CASCPRTSVEQYF; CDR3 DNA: TGTGCCAGCTGCCCCCGAACTAGCGTCGAGCAGTACTTC
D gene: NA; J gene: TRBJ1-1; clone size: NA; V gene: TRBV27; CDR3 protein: CASSPMRGPNTEAFF; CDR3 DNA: TGTGCCAGCAGCCCCATGCGCGGTCCGAACACTGAAGCTTTCTTT